This T cell receptor beta chain appears in the sequencing data of a study of identical twins. Donors were all healthy Caucasians. MiXCR was run by TCRdb on the 5' RACE reads, yielding one entry per CDR3 protein. Altogether about 220,000 distinct CDR3 sequences are present, 7.5% being singletons, with the ten largest covering more than 5%. This sample also appeared in a second study, on yellow fever vaccine responses in identical twins.

The receptor comes from a woman aged 18-29 years in good health. The material sequenced was CD8+ T cells sorted from blood.

CDR3: CASLRGTGELFF. CDR3 nucleotides: TGTGCCAGCCTTAGGGGGACCGGGGAGCTGTTTTTT. This chain connects TRBV2 to TRBJ2-2; maybe TRBD1 (6 bases). Germline CDR1 is SNHLY and CDR2 is FYNNEI. The V end was cut by 8 bases, the J end by 5 bases, with 9 bases between. The CDR3 length is 12 residues.